This entry features one T cell receptor beta chain sequence. In the original workflow: The assay estimated nucleated cells by amplifying reference gene primers. Assay: immunoSEQ multiplex PCR; the TCRdb copy retains only in-frame clones and omits some. Clone size and the V and J calls come from that table; the DNA yielded D and trimming. The sample records about 240,000 clones, 80% to 90% being singletons. V was cut by 7 bases and J by 1 base, with 13 bases left in between. This CDR3 comprises 13 residues. From germline, CDR1 is SQVTM and CDR2 ANQGSEA. The sample belongs to a study of blood T cell repertoires in COVID-19. Overall study context: Acute and convalescent COVID-19 specimens originated in the United States, Italy and Spain. The analysed material was cDNA or gDNA that came from T cells, B-cell-depleted T cells, or PBMCs.

Sequencing was performed on peripheral blood. The V and J genes are TRBV29-1 and TRBJ1-1; perhaps TRBD1 as D (6 bases). The sequence came from a man in his fifties or sixties with acute or convalescent COVID-19. The CDR3 spells CSATQGGNTEAFF. In DNA form, the CDR3 reads TGCAGCGCTACACAGGGCGGGAACACTGAAGCTTTCTTT.